This TCR beta chain was identified in a study of cytomegalovirus exposure and HLA in healthy donors. General study results and limits: Immune exposure was documented only through CMV serostatus.

It was with 60 Vbeta and 13 Jbeta primers that the PCR ran. TCRdb's copy holds only in-frame clones and misses some; the assay was immunoSEQ multiplex PCR. The table has about 160,000 clones, over 60% seen once; the top ten hold under 3.5%. The donors were healthy bone marrow donors. Though nominally healthy at sampling, donors likely had unrecorded immune exposures. Germline values: CDR1 SGHTA, CDR2 FQGTGA. This CDR3 is built from 15 residues. The trim removed 2 bases at V and 2 bases at J, leaving 4 bases unmatched. The table lists this clone with a count of one. Its matching antigen is unknown. Sequencing was performed on PBMCs. J is TRBJ2-7 and V is TRBV7-3; 9 nucleotides line up with TRBD2. The clonotype was recovered from a woman in her twenties or thirties in good health and CMV-seronegative. CDR3 sequence reads: CASSLEASGTYEQYF. In DNA, the CDR3 is TGTGCCAGCAGCTTAGAGGCTAGCGGGACCTACGAGCAGTACTTC.